This T cell receptor (beta chain) stems from a study of Ad26.COV2.S vaccination and SARS-CoV-2 variants. Study as a whole: COV1001, an Ad26.COV2.S trial, supplied this vaccine-arm donor. General study results and limits: Measurement of non-spike TCR breadth gave similar results in vaccine and placebo recipients. The TCR-based breadth and depth measures might underestimate overall T cell responses.

Documented treatment: roughly 19 received Ad26.COV2.S at low or high dose, single or two shots; about 5 received placebo; per-sample allocation not given. Sample collection was performed on day 63 after the first vaccine or placebo injection. Based in Boston, the donor was an adult of 18-55 years. Sequencing used immunoSEQ multiplex PCR; TCRdb keeps in-frame clones, though not all of them. Among about 500,000 clones listed, roughly nine tenths were seen once. As to this clone: Its antigen is not known.

The source was peripheral blood, collected in a trial of Ad26.COV2.S vaccine versus placebo. This TCR came from a person aged 18 to 59 who received the Ad26.COV2.S COVID-19 vaccine or a placebo.

In nucleotides, the CDR3 is TGTGCCAGCACTCTCGACTACAATGAGCAGTTCTTC. Its translation: CASTLDYNEQFF. The J gene is TRBJ2-1, the V gene TRBV7-9; D remains ambiguous. This CDR3 region has 12 residues. From germline, CDR1 is SEHNR and CDR2 FQNEAQ (reference sequence). V lost 7 bases, J lost 3 bases, and 7 bases lay in between.